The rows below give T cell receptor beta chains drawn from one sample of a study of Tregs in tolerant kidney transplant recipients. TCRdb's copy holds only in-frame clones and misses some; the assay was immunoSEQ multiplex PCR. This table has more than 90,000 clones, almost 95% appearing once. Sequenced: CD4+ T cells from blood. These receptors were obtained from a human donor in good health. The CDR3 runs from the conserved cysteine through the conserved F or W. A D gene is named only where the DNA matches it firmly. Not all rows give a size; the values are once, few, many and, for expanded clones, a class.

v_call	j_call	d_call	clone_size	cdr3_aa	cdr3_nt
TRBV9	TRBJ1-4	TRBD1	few	CASSRTGSDEKLFF	TGTGCCAGCAGCAGGACAGGGAGCGATGAAAAACTGTTTTTT
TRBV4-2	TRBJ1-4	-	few	CASSPTGRPNEKLFF	TGTGCCAGCAGCCCCACGGGGCGCCCTAATGAAAAACTGTTTTTT
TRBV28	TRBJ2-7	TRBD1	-	CASRGDRGYEQYF	TGTGCCAGCAGGGGGGACAGGGGATACGAGCAGTACTTC
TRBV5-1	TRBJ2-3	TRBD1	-	CASSPGTGGDTQYF	TGCGCCAGCAGCCCTGGGACAGGAGGCGATACGCAGTATTTT
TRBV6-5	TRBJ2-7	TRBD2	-	CVHSGAGGRSYEQYF	TGTGTCCATAGCGGGGCGGGAGGCCGCTCCTACGAGCAGTACTTC
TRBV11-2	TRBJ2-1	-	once	CASSQVWSSYNEQFF	TGTGCCAGCAGCCAGGTTTGGAGCTCCTACAATGAGCAGTTCTTC
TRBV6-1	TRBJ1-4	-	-	CASSEDPGREKLFF	TGTGCCAGCAGTGAAGATCCAGGGAGGGAAAAACTGTTTTTT
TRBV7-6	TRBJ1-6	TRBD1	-	CASGSSYRGNSPLHF	TGTGCCAGCGGAAGTTCTTACAGGGGGAATTCACCCCTCCACTTT
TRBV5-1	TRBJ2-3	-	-	CASSSQGLDTQYF	TGCGCCAGCAGCTCCCAGGGGCTCGATACGCAGTATTTT
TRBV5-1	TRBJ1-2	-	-	CASSLGSGPNGYTF	TGCGCCAGCAGCTTGGGATCCGGGCCCAATGGCTACACCTTC
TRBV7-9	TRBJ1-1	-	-	CASSPSHTEAFF	TGTGCCAGCAGCCCTAGCCACACTGAAGCTTTCTTT
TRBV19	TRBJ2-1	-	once	CASSPPGAPNYNEQFF	TGTGCCAGTAGCCCCCCCGGGGCTCCTAATTACAATGAGCAGTTCTTC
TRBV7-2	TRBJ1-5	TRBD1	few	CASSLDRGHQPQHF	TGTGCCAGCAGCTTGGACAGGGGGCATCAGCCCCAGCATTTT
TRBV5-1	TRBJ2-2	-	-	CASSLGRGTGELFF	TGCGCCAGCAGCTTGGGCCGAGGGACCGGGGAGCTGTTTTTT
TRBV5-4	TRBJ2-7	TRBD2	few	CASSPAGTSVYEQYF	TGTGCCAGCAGCCCCGCCGGGACTAGTGTGTACGAGCAGTACTTC
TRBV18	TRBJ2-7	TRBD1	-	CASSQGQGGEQYF	TGTGCCAGCTCCCAGGGACAGGGTGGCGAGCAGTACTTC
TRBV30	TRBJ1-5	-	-	CAWSKGYSNQPQHF	TGTGCCTGGAGTAAAGGATATAGCAATCAGCCCCAGCATTTT
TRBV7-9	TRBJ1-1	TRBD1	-	CASSRTGQTEAFF	TGTGCCAGCAGCCGGACAGGGCAGACTGAAGCTTTCTTT
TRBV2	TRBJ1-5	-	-	CASSDPRTDLNQPQHF	TGTGCCAGCAGTGACCCGAGGACGGATCTAAATCAGCCCCAGCATTTT
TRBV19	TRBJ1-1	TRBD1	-	CASSLPGQGGTEAFF	TGTGCCAGTAGTTTACCGGGACAGGGAGGCACTGAAGCTTTCTTT
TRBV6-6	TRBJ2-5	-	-	CASSYERLQETQYF	TGTGCCAGCAGTTACGAGCGGCTTCAAGAGACCCAGTACTTC
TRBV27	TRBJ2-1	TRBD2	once	CASSGRSGTSGNNEQFF	TGTGCCAGCAGTGGGCGGTCTGGGACTAGCGGAAACAATGAGCAGTTCTTC
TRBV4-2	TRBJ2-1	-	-	CASSQEGHNSYNEQFF	TGTGCCAGCAGCCAAGAGGGTCACAATTCGTACAATGAGCAGTTCTTC
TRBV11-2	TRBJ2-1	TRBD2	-	CASSYASGSYSYNEQFF	TGTGCCAGCAGTTATGCTAGCGGGTCATACTCCTACAATGAGCAGTTCTTC
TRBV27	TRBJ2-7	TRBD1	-	CASSTARTGSKYEQYF	TGTGCCAGCAGTACCGCCCGGACAGGGAGTAAGTACGAGCAGTACTTC
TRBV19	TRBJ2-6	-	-	CASSSLLSSGANVLTF	TGTGCCAGTAGTAGCCTCTTAAGCTCTGGGGCCAACGTCCTGACTTTC
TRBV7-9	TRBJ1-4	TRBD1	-	CASSFMTGPNEKLFF	TGTGCCAGCAGCTTTATGACAGGGCCTAATGAAAAACTGTTTTTT
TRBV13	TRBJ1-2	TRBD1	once	CASSLQGATGYTF	TGTGCCAGCAGCTTACAGGGGGCAACCGGCTACACCTTC
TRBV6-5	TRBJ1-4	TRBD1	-	CASMRGGGEKLFF	TGTGCCAGCATGAGAGGGGGCGGTGAAAAACTGTTTTTT
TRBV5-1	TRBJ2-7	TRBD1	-	CASSWGAGGLGEQYF	TGCGCCAGCAGCTGGGGGGCAGGGGGCCTAGGCGAGCAGTACTTC
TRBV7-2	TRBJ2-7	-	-	CASSSRKGTSYEQYF	TGTGCCAGCAGCTCACGTAAGGGGACCTCCTACGAGCAGTACTTC
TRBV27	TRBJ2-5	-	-	CASSTGFRETQYF	TGTGCCAGCAGCACAGGGTTTAGGGAGACCCAGTACTTC
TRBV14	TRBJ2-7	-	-	CASSYSAAYEQYF	TGTGCCAGCAGCTACAGTGCCGCCTACGAGCAGTACTTC
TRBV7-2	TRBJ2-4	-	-	CASSFMLAQGDIQYF	TGTGCCAGCAGCTTCATGTTAGCCCAAGGGGACATTCAGTACTTC
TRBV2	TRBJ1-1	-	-	CASTGDGTEAFF	TGTGCCAGCACCGGGGATGGAACTGAAGCTTTCTTT
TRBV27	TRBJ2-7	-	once	CASSSPGLLQAYEQYF	TGTGCCAGCAGTTCCCCTGGATTACTGCAAGCCTACGAGCAGTACTTC
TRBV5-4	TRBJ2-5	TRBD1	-	CASSLLDRGLQETQYF	TGTGCCAGCAGCCTACTTGACAGGGGTCTCCAAGAGACCCAGTACTTC
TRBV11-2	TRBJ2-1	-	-	CASSFSPEPMLF	TGTGCCAGCAGCTTTTCCCCCGAGCCTATGCTCTTC
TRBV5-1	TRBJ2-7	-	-	CASSFPEQGYEQYF	TGCGCCAGCAGCTTCCCTGAGCAAGGCTACGAGCAGTACTTC
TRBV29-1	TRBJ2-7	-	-	CSAQGLTYEQYF	TGCAGCGCCCAGGGGCTTACCTACGAGCAGTACTTC